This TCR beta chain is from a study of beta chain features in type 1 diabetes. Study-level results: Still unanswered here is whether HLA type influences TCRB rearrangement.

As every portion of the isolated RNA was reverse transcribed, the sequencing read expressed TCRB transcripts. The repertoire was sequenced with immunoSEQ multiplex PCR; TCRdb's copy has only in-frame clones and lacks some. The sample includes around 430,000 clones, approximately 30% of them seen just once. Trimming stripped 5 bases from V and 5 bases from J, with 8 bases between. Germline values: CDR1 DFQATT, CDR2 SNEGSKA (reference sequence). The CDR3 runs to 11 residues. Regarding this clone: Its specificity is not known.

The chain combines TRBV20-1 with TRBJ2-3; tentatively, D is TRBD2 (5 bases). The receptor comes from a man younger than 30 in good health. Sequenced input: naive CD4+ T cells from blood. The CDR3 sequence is CSARAGDTQYF. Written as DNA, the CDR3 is TGCAGTGCTCGGGCGGGAGATACGCAGTATTTT.